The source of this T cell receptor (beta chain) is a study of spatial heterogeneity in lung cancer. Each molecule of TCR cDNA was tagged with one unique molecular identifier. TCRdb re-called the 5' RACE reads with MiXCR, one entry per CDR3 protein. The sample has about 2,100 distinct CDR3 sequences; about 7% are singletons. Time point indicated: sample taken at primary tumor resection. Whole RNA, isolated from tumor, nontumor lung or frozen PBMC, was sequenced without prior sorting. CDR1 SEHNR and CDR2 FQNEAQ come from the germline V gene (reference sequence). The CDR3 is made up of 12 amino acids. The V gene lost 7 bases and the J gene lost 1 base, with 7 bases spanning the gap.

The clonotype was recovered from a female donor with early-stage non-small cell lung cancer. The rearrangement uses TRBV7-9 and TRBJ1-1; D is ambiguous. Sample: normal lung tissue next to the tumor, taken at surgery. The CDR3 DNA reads TGTGCCAGCATGCCCGGGAACACTGAAGCTTTCTTT. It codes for CASMPGNTEAFF.